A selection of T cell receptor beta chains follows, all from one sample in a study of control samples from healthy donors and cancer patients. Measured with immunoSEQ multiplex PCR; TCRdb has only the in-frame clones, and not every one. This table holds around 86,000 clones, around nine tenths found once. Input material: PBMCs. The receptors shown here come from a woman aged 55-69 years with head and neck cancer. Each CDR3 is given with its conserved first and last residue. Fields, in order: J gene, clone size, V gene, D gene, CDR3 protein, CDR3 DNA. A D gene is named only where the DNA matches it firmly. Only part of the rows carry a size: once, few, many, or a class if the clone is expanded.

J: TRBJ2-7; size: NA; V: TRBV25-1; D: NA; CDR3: CASSEPGRGYEQYF; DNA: TGTGCCAGCAGTGAACCGGGCAGGGGCTACGAGCAGTACTTC
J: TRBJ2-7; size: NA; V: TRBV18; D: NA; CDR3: CASSPQEAYEQYF; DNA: TGTGCCAGCTCACCACAGGAGGCCTACGAGCAGTACTTC
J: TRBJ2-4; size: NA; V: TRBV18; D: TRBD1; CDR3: CASSVLTGQGDGIQYF; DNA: TGTGCCAGCTCAGTCCTAACGGGACAGGGTGATGGCATTCAGTACTTC
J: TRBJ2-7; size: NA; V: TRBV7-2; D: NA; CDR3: CASRADGTYEQYF; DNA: TGTGCCAGCAGGGCGGACGGGACCTACGAGCAGTACTTC
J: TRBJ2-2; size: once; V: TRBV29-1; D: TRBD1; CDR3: CSVATGGFNTGELFF; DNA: TGCAGCGTTGCGACAGGGGGCTTCAACACCGGGGAGCTGTTTTTT
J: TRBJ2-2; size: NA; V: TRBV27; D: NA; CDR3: CASSFRGSGELFF; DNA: TGTGCCAGCAGCTTCAGGGGTTCCGGGGAGCTGTTTTTT
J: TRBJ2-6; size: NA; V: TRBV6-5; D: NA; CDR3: CASRRLSGANVLTF; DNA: TGTGCCAGCAGGCGCCTCTCTGGGGCCAACGTCCTGACTTTC
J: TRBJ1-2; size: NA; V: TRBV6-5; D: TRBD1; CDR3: CASSATGQGAPGYTF; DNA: TGTGCCAGCAGCGCTACGGGACAGGGGGCGCCTGGCTACACCTTC
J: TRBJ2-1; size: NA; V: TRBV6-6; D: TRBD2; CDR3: CASSRGGLAGGPVYNEQFF; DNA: TGTGCCAGCAGTCGGGGGGGACTAGCGGGAGGGCCTGTATACAATGAGCAGTTCTTC
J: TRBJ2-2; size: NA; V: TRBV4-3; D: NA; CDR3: CASSQEASAIKGELFF; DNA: TGCGCCAGCAGCCAAGAGGCTAGCGCGATCAAAGGGGAGCTGTTTTTT
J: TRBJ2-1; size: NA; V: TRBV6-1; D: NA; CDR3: CASSEGSSSYNEQFF; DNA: TGTGCCAGCAGTGAGGGCTCGTCCTCCTACAATGAGCAGTTCTTC
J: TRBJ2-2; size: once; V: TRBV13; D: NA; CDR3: CASSEYTGELFF; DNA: TGTGCCAGCAGCGAGTACACCGGGGAGCTGTTTTTT
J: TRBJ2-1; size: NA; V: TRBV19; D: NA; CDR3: CASSSSSFSDQFF; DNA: TGTGCCAGTAGTTCTTCTAGTTTCTCGGATCAGTTCTTC
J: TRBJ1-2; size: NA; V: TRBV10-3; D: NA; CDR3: CAISEDRTGGYTF; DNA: TGTGCCATCAGTGAGGACCGTACGGGGGGCTACACCTTC
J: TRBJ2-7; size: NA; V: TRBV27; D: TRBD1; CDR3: CASSDRDLAYEQYF; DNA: TGTGCCAGCAGTGACAGGGATTTGGCCTACGAGCAGTACTTC
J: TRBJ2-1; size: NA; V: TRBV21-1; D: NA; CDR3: CASTLPPGDEQFF; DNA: TGTGCCAGCACTCTTCCGCCGGGGGATGAGCAGTTCTTC
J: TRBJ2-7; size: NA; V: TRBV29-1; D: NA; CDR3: CSASDFYEQYF; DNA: TGCAGCGCTAGCGATTTCTACGAGCAGTACTTC
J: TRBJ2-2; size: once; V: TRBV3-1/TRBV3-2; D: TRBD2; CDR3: CASSQPGGRDYTGELFF; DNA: TGTGCCAGCAGCCAACCGGGCGGGAGGGACTACACCGGGGAGCTGTTTTTT
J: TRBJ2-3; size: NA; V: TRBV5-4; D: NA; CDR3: CASSLTAGDADTQYF; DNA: TGTGCCAGCAGCCTAACCGCAGGGGACGCGGATACGCAGTATTTT
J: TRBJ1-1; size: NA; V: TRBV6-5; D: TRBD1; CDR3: CASSPRGQGASEAFF; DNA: TGTGCCAGCAGTCCTCGGGGACAGGGGGCTTCTGAAGCTTTCTTT
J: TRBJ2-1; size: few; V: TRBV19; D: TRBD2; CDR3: CASSSRGVPGLALDEQFF; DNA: TGTGCCAGTAGTTCGAGGGGGGTCCCGGGACTAGCTCTGGATGAGCAGTTCTTC
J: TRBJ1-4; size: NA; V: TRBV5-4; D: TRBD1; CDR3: CASSYRQGVNEKLFF; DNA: TGTGCCAGCAGCTACAGACAGGGCGTTAATGAAAAACTGTTTTTT
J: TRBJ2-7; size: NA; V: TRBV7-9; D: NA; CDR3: CASILGVRYEQYF; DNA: TGTGCCAGCATCTTAGGAGTGCGGTACGAGCAGTACTTC
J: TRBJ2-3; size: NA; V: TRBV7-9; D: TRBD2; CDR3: CASSFLAGDSDTQYF; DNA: TGTGCCAGCAGCTTCCTAGCGGGAGACTCAGATACGCAGTATTTT
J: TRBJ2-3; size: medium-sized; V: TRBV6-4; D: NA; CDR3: CASSDSAEAGTDTQYF; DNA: TGTGCCAGCAGTGACTCAGCGGAGGCAGGCACAGATACGCAGTATTTT
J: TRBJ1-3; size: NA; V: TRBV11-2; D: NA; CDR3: CASSLPVQGTAGNTIYF; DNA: TGTGCCAGCAGCCTCCCAGTCCAGGGGACCGCTGGAAACACCATATATTTT
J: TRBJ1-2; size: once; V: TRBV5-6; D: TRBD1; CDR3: CASSLDRGSYGYTF; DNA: TGTGCCAGCAGCTTGGACAGGGGTAGCTATGGCTACACCTTC
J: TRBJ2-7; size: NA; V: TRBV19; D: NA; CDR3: CASKGRGNSYEQYF; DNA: TGTGCCAGTAAAGGTAGGGGAAACTCCTACGAGCAGTACTTC
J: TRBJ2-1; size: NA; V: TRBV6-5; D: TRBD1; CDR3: CASSYGQGIRYNEQFF; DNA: TGTGCCAGCAGTTACGGACAGGGTATCAGGTACAATGAGCAGTTCTTC
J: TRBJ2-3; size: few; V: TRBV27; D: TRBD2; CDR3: CASSLGTSLDTQYF; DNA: TGTGCCAGCAGTTTGGGGACTAGCTTAGATACGCAGTATTTT
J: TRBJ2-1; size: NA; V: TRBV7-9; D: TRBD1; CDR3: CASSPTTGVMYNEQFF; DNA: TGTGCCAGCAGCCCGACGACAGGGGTGATGTACAATGAGCAGTTCTTC
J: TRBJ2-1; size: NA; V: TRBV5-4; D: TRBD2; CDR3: CASSTGTSVYNEQFF; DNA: TGTGCCAGCAGCACCGGGACTAGCGTCTACAATGAGCAGTTCTTC
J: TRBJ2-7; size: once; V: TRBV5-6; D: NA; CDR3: CASSLNTGKWSPYEQYF; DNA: TGTGCCAGCAGCTTAAACACCGGTAAGTGGAGTCCCTACGAGCAGTACTTC
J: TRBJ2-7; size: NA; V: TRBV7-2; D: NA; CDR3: CASSLASFPSYEQYF; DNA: TGTGCCAGCAGCTTAGCCTCCTTTCCCTCCTACGAGCAGTACTTC
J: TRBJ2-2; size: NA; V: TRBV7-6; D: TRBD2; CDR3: CASSLESSGITGELFF; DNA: TGTGCCAGCAGCTTAGAATCTAGCGGTATCACCGGGGAGCTGTTTTTT
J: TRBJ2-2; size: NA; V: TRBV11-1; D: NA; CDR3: CASSLRMNTGELFF; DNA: TGTGCCAGCAGCCTCAGGATGAACACCGGGGAGCTGTTTTTT
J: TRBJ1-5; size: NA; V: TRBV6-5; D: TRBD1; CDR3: CASRGTGVNQPQHF; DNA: TGTGCCAGCAGGGGGACAGGGGTCAATCAGCCCCAGCATTTT
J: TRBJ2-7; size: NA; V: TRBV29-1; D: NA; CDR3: CSVALKGEESYEQYF; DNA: TGCAGCGTCGCCCTTAAGGGGGAGGAATCCTACGAGCAGTACTTC
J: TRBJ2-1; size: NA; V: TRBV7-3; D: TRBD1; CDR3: CASSSTGGYNEQFF; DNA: TGTGCCAGCAGCTCGACAGGGGGCTACAATGAGCAGTTCTTC
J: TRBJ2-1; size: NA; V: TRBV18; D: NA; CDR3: CASSPNIAYNEQFF; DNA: TGTGCCAGCTCACCAAACATCGCCTACAATGAGCAGTTCTTC
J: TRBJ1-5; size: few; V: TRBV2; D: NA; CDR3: CASSLGQSNQPQHF; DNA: TGTGCCAGCAGTTTAGGACAGAGCAATCAGCCCCAGCATTTT
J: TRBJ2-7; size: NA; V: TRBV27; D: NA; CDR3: CASSLGSGWYEQYF; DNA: TGTGCCAGCAGTTTAGGTTCAGGGTGGTACGAGCAGTACTTC
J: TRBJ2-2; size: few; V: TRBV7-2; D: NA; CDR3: CASSPQGLLNTGELFF; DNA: TGTGCCAGCAGCCCACAGGGACTCCTAAACACCGGGGAGCTGTTTTTT
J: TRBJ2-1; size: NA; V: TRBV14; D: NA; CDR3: CASSQVFYNEQFF; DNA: TGTGCCAGCAGCCAAGTTTTCTACAATGAGCAGTTCTTC
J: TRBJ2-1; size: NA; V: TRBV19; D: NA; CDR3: CASSTPAGETGEQFF; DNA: TGTGCCAGTAGTACCCCGGCTGGAGAGACGGGTGAGCAGTTCTTC
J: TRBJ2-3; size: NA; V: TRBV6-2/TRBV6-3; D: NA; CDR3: CASSYSGESAQYF; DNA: TGTGCCAGCAGTTACTCCGGGGAATCGGCGCAGTATTTT
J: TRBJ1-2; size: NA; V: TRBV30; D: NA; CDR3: CAWRFRVGGYTF; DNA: TGTGCCTGGAGGTTCAGGGTGGGAGGCTACACCTTC